A selection of T cell receptor beta chains follows, all from one sample in a study of CD8+ T cells in alopecia areata. The assay was immunoSEQ multiplex PCR, and TCRdb's table has in-frame clones only and misses some. Altogether over 150,000 clones are present, roughly 60% being singletons, with the ten largest covering over 1.5%. The material was CD4+ T cells sorted from blood, obtained at week 0. Every receptor here comes from a human donor with alopecia areata. Each CDR3 is given with its conserved first and last residue. The order of the fields is J gene, V gene, clone size, D gene, CDR3 DNA, CDR3 protein. D genes are given only for firm matches. Not every row has a clone size; where given, it reads once, few, many or a size class.

J: TRBJ2-1; V: TRBV5-1; size: few; D: .; DNA: TGCGCCAGCAGCTTGTTCCGGACGGCGAATGACAATGAGCAGTTCTTC; CDR3: CASSLFRTANDNEQFF
J: TRBJ1-2; V: TRBV30; size: .; D: TRBD1; DNA: TGTGCCTGGAGGGATCGACAGGGGGGCTATGGCTACACCTTC; CDR3: CAWRDRQGGYGYTF
J: TRBJ2-3; V: TRBV29-1; size: .; D: TRBD1; DNA: TGCAGTAGTCAGGGGGCAGAAGATACGCAGTATTTT; CDR3: CSSQGAEDTQYF
J: TRBJ1-1; V: TRBV30; size: .; D: .; DNA: TGTGCCTGGAGACTGGGCCCGAACACTGAAGCTTTCTTT; CDR3: CAWRLGPNTEAFF
J: TRBJ2-7; V: TRBV14; size: .; D: .; DNA: TGTGCCAGCAGCCAAATTCCATCCTACGAGCAGTACTTC; CDR3: CASSQIPSYEQYF
J: TRBJ1-1; V: TRBV30; size: .; D: .; DNA: TGTGCCTGGAGTGTGAACTGGAACACTGAAGCTTTCTTT; CDR3: CAWSVNWNTEAFF
J: TRBJ2-5; V: TRBV29-1; size: .; D: .; DNA: TGCAGCGTTGTCCCTAGCACGGAGACCCAGTACTTC; CDR3: CSVVPSTETQYF
J: TRBJ2-7; V: TRBV19; size: .; D: .; DNA: TGTGCCAGTAGTATAACAGAAACCTACGAGCAGTACTTC; CDR3: CASSITETYEQYF
J: TRBJ1-1; V: TRBV27; size: .; D: .; DNA: TGTGCCAGCAGTTCAGCAGGGGCGATGAACACTGAAGCTTTCTTT; CDR3: CASSSAGAMNTEAFF
J: TRBJ2-1; V: TRBV6-5; size: few; D: .; DNA: TGTGCCAGCAGTCGACCCTACAATGAGCAGTTCTTC; CDR3: CASSRPYNEQFF
J: TRBJ1-2; V: TRBV13; size: .; D: .; DNA: TGTGCCAGCAGCTTGGCCAACTATGGCTACACCTTC; CDR3: CASSLANYGYTF
J: TRBJ2-7; V: TRBV29-1; size: .; D: TRBD1; DNA: TGCAGCGGTCGACAGGGGCATGAGCAGTACTTC; CDR3: CSGRQGHEQYF
J: TRBJ1-1; V: TRBV4-1; size: .; D: .; DNA: TGCGCCAGCAGCCCCTGGCTCGGGAACACTGAAGCTTTCTTT; CDR3: CASSPWLGNTEAFF
J: TRBJ2-7; V: TRBV29-1; size: few; D: TRBD1; DNA: TGCAGCGGACAGGGCTCCAACTTGGGCGAGCAGTACTTC; CDR3: CSGQGSNLGEQYF
J: TRBJ2-1; V: TRBV5-4; size: .; D: TRBD2; DNA: TGTGCCAGCAGCTTGGCTCGCCTAGCGGGGGCCCAGGATGAGCAGTTCTTC; CDR3: CASSLARLAGAQDEQFF
J: TRBJ1-2; V: TRBV5-1; size: .; D: .; DNA: TGCGCCAGCAGCTTGGACCACAGTAACTATGGCTACACCTTC; CDR3: CASSLDHSNYGYTF
J: TRBJ2-7; V: TRBV15; size: .; D: TRBD2; DNA: TGTGCCACCAGCCGGGACGGGGGGGCTTACGAGCAGTACTTC; CDR3: CATSRDGGAYEQYF
J: TRBJ1-2; V: TRBV30; size: once; D: .; DNA: TGTGCCTGGAGTTCAGGGAGCTATGGCTACACCTTC; CDR3: CAWSSGSYGYTF
J: TRBJ2-7; V: TRBV5-1; size: .; D: TRBD1; DNA: TGCGCCAGCAGCTTGGCCGGGACAGTAGCCCACGAGCAGTACTTC; CDR3: CASSLAGTVAHEQYF
J: TRBJ2-3; V: TRBV9; size: .; D: TRBD2; DNA: TGTGCCAGCAGTGCGACTAGCGGAGTCACAGATACGCAGTATTTT; CDR3: CASSATSGVTDTQYF
J: TRBJ2-2; V: TRBV7-3; size: few; D: .; DNA: TGTGCCAGCAGCCCCTCGGGGGCAATCGGGGAGCTGTTTTTT; CDR3: CASSPSGAIGELFF
J: TRBJ1-1; V: TRBV29-1; size: .; D: .; DNA: TGCAGCGGCCGGGACAATAAGAACACTGAAGCTTTCTTT; CDR3: CSGRDNKNTEAFF
J: TRBJ1-4; V: TRBV2; size: .; D: .; DNA: TGTGCCAGCCGAGGGAACAGTGCAACTAATGAAAAACTGTTTTTT; CDR3: CASRGNSATNEKLFF
J: TRBJ2-7; V: TRBV18; size: .; D: .; DNA: TGTGCCAGCTCACCCGAAACCTACGAGCAGTACTTC; CDR3: CASSPETYEQYF
J: TRBJ2-5; V: TRBV9; size: .; D: .; DNA: TGTGCCAGCAGCGTAGGCTCAGCACACCAAGAGACCCAGTACTTC; CDR3: CASSVGSAHQETQYF
J: TRBJ2-7; V: TRBV15; size: .; D: .; DNA: TGTGCCACCAGTGTCGTGGCTGGGGGCGTGTACGAGCAGTACTTC; CDR3: CATSVVAGGVYEQYF
J: TRBJ2-7; V: TRBV5-1; size: .; D: TRBD1; DNA: TGCGCCAGCAGCCCCGGGACAGTTACCTACGAGCAGTACTTC; CDR3: CASSPGTVTYEQYF
J: TRBJ1-2; V: TRBV30; size: .; D: .; DNA: TGTGCCTGGAGTAGAAGGGGTTTTGACTATGGCTACACCTTC; CDR3: CAWSRRGFDYGYTF
J: TRBJ1-4; V: TRBV5-1; size: few; D: .; DNA: TGCGCCAGCCGAGAAGGGACCGTTATGAGTGAAAAACTGTTTTTT; CDR3: CASREGTVMSEKLFF
J: TRBJ1-1; V: TRBV9; size: .; D: .; DNA: TGTGCCAGCAGCCCGGAGATGAACACTGAAGCTTTCTTT; CDR3: CASSPEMNTEAFF
J: TRBJ2-3; V: TRBV7-6; size: few; D: .; DNA: TGTGCCAGCACCCCCCGGGGCCTACGCGACCCCCGGCGCACAGATACGCAGTATTTT; CDR3: CASTPRGLRDPRRTDTQYF
J: TRBJ1-1; V: TRBV11-2; size: .; D: .; DNA: TGTGCCAGCAGCTTGGGCGGGAACACTGAAGCTTTCTTT; CDR3: CASSLGGNTEAFF
J: TRBJ2-5; V: TRBV7-8; size: once; D: TRBD1; DNA: TGTGCCAGCAGCTTGGGGACAGGGTCTGGAGAGACCCAGTACTTC; CDR3: CASSLGTGSGETQYF
J: TRBJ2-5; V: TRBV7-6; size: .; D: .; DNA: TGTGCCAGCAGCTTAGGTGTTTTGGAGACCCAGTACTTC; CDR3: CASSLGVLETQYF
J: TRBJ1-5; V: TRBV29-1; size: .; D: TRBD1; DNA: TGCAGCGTCGGGACAGGGCTGAGTCAGCCCCAGCATTTT; CDR3: CSVGTGLSQPQHF
J: TRBJ1-1; V: TRBV18; size: few; D: .; DNA: TGTGCCAGCTCACCCGGGGGTTTGAACACTGAAGCTTTCTTT; CDR3: CASSPGGLNTEAFF
J: TRBJ2-3; V: TRBV7-3; size: .; D: TRBD2; DNA: TGTGCCAGCAGCTTGGCTAGCGGGTTCACAGATACGCAGTATTTT; CDR3: CASSLASGFTDTQYF
J: TRBJ2-3; V: TRBV25-1; size: .; D: .; DNA: TGTGCCAGTGGGGGCGGCCCCCTCATTGGGGATACGCAGTATTTT; CDR3: CASGGGPLIGDTQYF
J: TRBJ1-6; V: TRBV7-2; size: .; D: .; DNA: TGTGCCAGCAGCTTAGCTGGGGGGAGACTTAATTCACCCCTCCACTTT; CDR3: CASSLAGGRLNSPLHF
J: TRBJ1-1; V: TRBV6-6; size: .; D: .; DNA: TGTGCCAGCCTCCCCGGGGGCCGAACTGAAGCTTTCTTT; CDR3: CASLPGGRTEAFF
J: TRBJ2-1; V: TRBV28; size: .; D: TRBD2; DNA: TGTGCCAGCAGTTCGCCGACTAGCGGCTCCTACAATGAGCAGTTCTTC; CDR3: CASSSPTSGSYNEQFF
J: TRBJ2-3; V: TRBV7-9; size: few; D: .; DNA: TGTGCCAGCAGCCAAAGCACAGATACGCAGTATTTT; CDR3: CASSQSTDTQYF
J: TRBJ1-1; V: TRBV29-1; size: .; D: TRBD1; DNA: TGCAGCGTTGGACAGGGTGCGAACACTGAAGCTTTCTTT; CDR3: CSVGQGANTEAFF
J: TRBJ2-7; V: TRBV4-3; size: .; D: TRBD1; DNA: TGCGCCAGCAGCCGAGGGACAGGGGGATTCTACGAGCAGTACTTC; CDR3: CASSRGTGGFYEQYF